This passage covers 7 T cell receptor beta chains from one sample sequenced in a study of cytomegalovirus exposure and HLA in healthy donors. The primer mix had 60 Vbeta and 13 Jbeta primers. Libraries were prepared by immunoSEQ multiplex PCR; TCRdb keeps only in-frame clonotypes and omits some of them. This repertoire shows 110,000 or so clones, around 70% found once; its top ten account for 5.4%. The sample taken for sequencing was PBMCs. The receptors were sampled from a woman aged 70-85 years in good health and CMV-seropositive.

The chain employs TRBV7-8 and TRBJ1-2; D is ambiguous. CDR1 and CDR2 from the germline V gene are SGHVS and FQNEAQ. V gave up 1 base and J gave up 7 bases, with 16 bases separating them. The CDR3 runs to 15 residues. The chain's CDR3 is CASSLGIAVAGGYTF. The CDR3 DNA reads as TGTGCCAGCAGCTTAGGAATAGCGGTGGCGGGTGGCTACACCTTC.

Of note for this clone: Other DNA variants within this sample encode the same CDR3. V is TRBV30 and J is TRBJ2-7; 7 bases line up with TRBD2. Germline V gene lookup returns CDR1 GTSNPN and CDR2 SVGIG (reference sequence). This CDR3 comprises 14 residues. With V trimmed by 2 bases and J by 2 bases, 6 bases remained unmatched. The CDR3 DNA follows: TGTGCCTGGAGTCCTTGGACTAGTCCCTACGAGCAGTACTTC. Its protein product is CAWSPWTSPYEQYF.

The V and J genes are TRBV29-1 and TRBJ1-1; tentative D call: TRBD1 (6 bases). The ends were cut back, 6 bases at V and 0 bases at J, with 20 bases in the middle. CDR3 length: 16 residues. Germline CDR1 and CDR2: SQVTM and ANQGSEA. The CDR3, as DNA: TGCAGCGTGGACCTCCCAGGGGCACGAATGAACACTGAAGCTTTCTTT. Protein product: CSVDLPGARMNTEAFF.

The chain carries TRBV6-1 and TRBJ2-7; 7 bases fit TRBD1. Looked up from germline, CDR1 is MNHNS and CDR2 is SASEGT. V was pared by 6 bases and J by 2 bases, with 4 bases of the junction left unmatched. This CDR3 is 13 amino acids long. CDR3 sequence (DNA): TGTGCCAGCAGCACCGGGACAGCCTACGAGCAGTACTTC. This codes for CASSTGTAYEQYF.

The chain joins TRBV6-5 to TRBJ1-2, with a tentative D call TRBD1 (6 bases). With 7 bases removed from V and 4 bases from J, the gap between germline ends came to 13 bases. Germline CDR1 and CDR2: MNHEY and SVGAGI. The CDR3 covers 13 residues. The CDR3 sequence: CASTPGAVYGYTF. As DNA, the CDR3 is TGTGCCAGCACCCCAGGGGCCGTCTATGGCTACACCTTC.

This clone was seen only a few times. CDR3 bases: TGTGCCAGCAGCTTAGCTAGCGGGCTAAGCACAGATACGCAGTATTTT. Encoded protein: CASSLASGLSTDTQYF. The rearrangement uses TRBV7-2 and TRBJ2-3; 7 nucleotides align to TRBD2. Trimming cost V 0 bases and J 0 bases; bases outside gene matches: 3. Germline CDR1 is SGHTA and CDR2 is FQGNSA. CDR3 length equals 16 residues.

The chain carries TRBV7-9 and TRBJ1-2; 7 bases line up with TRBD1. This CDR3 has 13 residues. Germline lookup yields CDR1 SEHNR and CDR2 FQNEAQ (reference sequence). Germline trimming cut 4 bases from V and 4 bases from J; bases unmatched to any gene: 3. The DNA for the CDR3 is TGTGCCAGCAGCTCCGACAGGGCCTATGGCTACACCTTC. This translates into CASSSDRAYGYTF.